The entry below describes one T cell receptor (beta chain). These data come from a study of blood T cell repertoires in COVID-19. Data came from immunoSEQ multiplex PCR; TCRdb stores just in-frame clones and leaves some out. The table has about 140,000 clones, approximately 84% seen once; the top ten hold under 2%. The length of the CDR3 is 17 residues. This TCR was recovered from a young woman who had been exposed to COVID-19. The chain couples TRBV21-1 to TRBJ2-2; the table gives TRBD2 as D, unverified against the DNA. TRBV21-1 is designated a pseudogene. The sample taken for sequencing was PBMCs or T cells enriched from blood (not recorded which). Written as DNA, the CDR3 is TGTGCCAGCAGCAAAAATGGGGGGGATACGAACACCGGGGAGCTGTTTTTT. It specifies CASSKNGGDTNTGELFF.